The sequence of this T cell receptor (beta chain) was determined in a study of blood T cell repertoires in COVID-19. Across the whole study: Some COVID-19 samples were acute and others convalescent; all came from the United States, Italy and Spain. T cells, B-cell-depleted T cells, or PBMCs supplied cDNA or gDNA.

Germline values: CDR1 MNHEY, CDR2 SVGEGT. CDR3 length equals 13 residues. V lost 4 bases, J lost 8 bases, and 12 bases lay in between. As processed by the authors: Counts of nucleated cells, estimated from reference gene primer amplification, were obtained. Produced via immunoSEQ multiplex PCR; TCRdb's table is partial and in-frame only. V, J and clone size derive from that table, while D and trimming were established from the DNA sequence. The table lists 200,000 to 250,000 clones, 88% of them singletons. This sequence originates from a man at least 80 years old with acute or convalescent COVID-19. This chain uses TRBV6-2 or TRBV6-3 with TRBJ1-5, with D perhaps TRBD1 (5 bases). The sequenced sample consisted of peripheral blood. DNA of the CDR3: TGTGCCAGCAGTTTGGGGGGAGTCAAGCCCCAGCATTTT. Translation: CASSLGGVKPQHF.